The source of this T cell receptor beta chain is a study of identifying expanded T cells in peripheral blood. The study's findings and limits: Technical replicates showed around 1.2 changed clones; two weeks 15 to 20; four weeks 19.

Concerning this clone itself: The antigen is unknown.

Repertoires were generated with immunoSEQ multiplex PCR, while TCRdb's copy carries only in-frame clones and drops some. The table includes 85,000 to 120,000 clones, more than 70% detected once. CDR1 and CDR2 (germline): SGHRS, YFSETQ. The CDR3 runs to 13 residues. Trimming shortened V by 3 bases and J by 9 bases, and 13 bases separated the two germline ends. Healthy donors had no documented immune events, such as infections, while sampled. The clonotype was recovered from a person between 18 and 75 years old in good health. V is TRBV5-1 and J is TRBJ2-1; D remains unclear. Sequencing was done on a sample of blood. Here the CDR3 reads CASSSVLRSEQFF. CDR3 DNA sequence: TGCGCCAGCAGCTCGGTGCTACGCAGTGAGCAGTTCTTC.